Listed below are T cell receptor beta chains from one sample, sequenced in a study of blood T cell repertoires in COVID-19. Assay used: immunoSEQ multiplex PCR; TCRdb lists only in-frame clones, some missing. The repertoire holds some 290,000 clones, with over 90% as singletons. Material: PBMCs or T cells enriched from blood (not recorded which). Receptors were obtained from a woman aged 25 to 39 who had been exposed to COVID-19. Both conserved end residues are trimmed from each CDR3. D genes are given only for firm matches.

D gene,V gene,J gene,CDR3 protein
.,TRBV5-1,TRBJ1-1,ASSSQGMNTEAF
TRBD1,TRBV5-1,TRBJ1-5,ASSPQGGSNQPQH
.,TRBV9,TRBJ1-2,ASSVGNRANYGYT
.,TRBV7-6,TRBJ2-6,ASSLVFGTQSSGANVLT
TRBD1,TRBV19,TRBJ1-5,ASSSTDRVGQPQH
.,TRBV24-1,TRBJ2-5,ATSDGGHFQETQY
TRBD2,TRBV6-5,TRBJ2-1,ASSFWEGSYNEQF
TRBD1,TRBV5-5,TRBJ1-2,ASSRGQGAPNFYGYT
TRBD2,TRBV19,TRBJ2-1,ASTPRGSGFYNEQF
TRBD2,TRBV2,TRBJ2-5,ASSEGLAGQETQY